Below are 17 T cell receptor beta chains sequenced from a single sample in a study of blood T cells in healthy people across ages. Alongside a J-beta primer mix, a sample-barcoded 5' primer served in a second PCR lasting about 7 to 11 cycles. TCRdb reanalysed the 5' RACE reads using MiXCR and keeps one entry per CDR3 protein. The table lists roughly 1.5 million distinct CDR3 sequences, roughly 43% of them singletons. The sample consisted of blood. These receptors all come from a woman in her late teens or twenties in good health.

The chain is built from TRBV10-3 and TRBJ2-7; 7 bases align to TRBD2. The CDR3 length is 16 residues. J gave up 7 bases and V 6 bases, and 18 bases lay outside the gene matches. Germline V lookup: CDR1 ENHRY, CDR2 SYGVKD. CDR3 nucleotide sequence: TGTGCCATCAGCGGAACGGCGGCGGGGGTTGGCAATGAGCAGTACTTC. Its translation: CAISGTAAGVGNEQYF.

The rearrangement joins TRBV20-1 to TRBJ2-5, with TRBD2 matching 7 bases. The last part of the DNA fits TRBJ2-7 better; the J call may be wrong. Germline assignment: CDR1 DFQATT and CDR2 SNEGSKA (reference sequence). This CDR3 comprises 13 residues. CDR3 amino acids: CSAMGGRNYEQYF. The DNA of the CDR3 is TGCAGTGCCATGGGCGGGAGAAACTACGAGCAGTACTTC.

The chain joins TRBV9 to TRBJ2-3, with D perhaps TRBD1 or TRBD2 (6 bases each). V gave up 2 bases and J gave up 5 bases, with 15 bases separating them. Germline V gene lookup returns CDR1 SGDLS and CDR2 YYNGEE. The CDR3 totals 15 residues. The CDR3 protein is CASSVGGSALDTQYF. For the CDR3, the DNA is TGTGCCAGCAGCGTGGGGGGCTCCGCTCTAGATACGCAGTATTTT.

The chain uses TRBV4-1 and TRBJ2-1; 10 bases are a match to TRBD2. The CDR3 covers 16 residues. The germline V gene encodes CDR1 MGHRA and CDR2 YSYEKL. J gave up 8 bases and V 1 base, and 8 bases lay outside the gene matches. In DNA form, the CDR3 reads TGCGCCAGCAGCCAAGTGTCAGCGGGGGGGCTCCATGAGCAGTTCTTC. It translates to CASSQVSAGGLHEQFF.

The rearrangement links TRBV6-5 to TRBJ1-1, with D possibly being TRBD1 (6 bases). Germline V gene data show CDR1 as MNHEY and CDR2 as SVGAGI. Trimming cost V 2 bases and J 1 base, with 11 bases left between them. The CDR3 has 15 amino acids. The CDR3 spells CASSYTGTPNTEAFF. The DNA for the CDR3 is TGTGCCAGCAGTTACACCGGGACACCGAACACTGAAGCTTTCTTT.

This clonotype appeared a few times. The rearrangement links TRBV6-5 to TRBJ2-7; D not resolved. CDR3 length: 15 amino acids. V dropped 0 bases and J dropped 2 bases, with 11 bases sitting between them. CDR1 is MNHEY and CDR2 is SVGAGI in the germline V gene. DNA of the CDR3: TGTGCCAGCAGTTACTCGTGGCAGGTGACCTACGAGCAGTACTTC. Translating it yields CASSYSWQVTYEQYF.

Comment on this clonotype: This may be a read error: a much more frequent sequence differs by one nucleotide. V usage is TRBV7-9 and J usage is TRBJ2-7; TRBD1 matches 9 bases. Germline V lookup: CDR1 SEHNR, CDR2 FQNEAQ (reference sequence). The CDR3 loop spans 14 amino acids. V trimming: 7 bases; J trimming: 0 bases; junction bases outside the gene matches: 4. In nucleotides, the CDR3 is TGTGCCAGCACCGGACAGGGGAGCTCCTACGAGCAGTACTTC. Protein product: CASTGQGSSYEQYF.

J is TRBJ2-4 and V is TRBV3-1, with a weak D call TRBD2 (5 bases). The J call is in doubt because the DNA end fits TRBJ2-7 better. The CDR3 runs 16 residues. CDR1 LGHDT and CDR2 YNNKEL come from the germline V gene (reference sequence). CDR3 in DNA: TGTGCCAGCAGCCAAGATCGGGCTAGCACTTCCTACGAGCAGTACTTC. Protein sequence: CASSQDRASTSYEQYF.

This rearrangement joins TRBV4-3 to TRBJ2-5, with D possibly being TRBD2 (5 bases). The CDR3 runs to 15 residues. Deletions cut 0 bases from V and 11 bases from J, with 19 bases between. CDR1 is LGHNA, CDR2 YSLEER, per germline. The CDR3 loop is CASSQELRGFNEQYF. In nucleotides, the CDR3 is TGCGCCAGCAGCCAAGAACTCCGGGGATTCAATGAGCAGTACTTC.

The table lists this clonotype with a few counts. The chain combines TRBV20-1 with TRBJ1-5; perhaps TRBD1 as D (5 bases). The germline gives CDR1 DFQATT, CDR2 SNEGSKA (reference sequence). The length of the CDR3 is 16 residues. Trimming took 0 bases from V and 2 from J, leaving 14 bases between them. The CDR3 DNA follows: TGCAGTGCTAGAGACCCCCAGGGCTTGGGCAATCAGCCCCAGCATTTT. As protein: CSARDPQGLGNQPQHF.

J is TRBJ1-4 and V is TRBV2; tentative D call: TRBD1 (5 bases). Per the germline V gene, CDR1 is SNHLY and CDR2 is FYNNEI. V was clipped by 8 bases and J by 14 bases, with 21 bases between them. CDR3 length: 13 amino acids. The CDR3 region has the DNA TGTGCCAGCCGACGGGACGCCCCCGAAGGGCTGTTTTTT. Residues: CASRRDAPEGLFF.

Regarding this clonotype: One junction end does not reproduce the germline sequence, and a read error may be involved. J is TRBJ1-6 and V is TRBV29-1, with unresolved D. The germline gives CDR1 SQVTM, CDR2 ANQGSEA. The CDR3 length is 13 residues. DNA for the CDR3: TGCAGCGTGAGGGAGGTCCCGAATTCACCCCCCCACTTT. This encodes CSVREVPNSPPHF. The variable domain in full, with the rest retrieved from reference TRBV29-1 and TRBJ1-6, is SAVISQKPSRDICQRGTSLTIQCQVDSQVTMMFWYRQQPGQSLTLIATANQGSEATYESGFVIDKFPISRPNLTFSTLTVSNMSPEDSSIYLCSVREVPNSPPHFGNGTRLTVT.

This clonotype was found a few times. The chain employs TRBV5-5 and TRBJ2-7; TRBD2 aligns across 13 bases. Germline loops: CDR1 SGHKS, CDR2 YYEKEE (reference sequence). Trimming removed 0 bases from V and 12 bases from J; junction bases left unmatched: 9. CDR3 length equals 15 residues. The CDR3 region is CASSLEGLAGIFGYF. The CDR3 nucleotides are TGTGCCAGCAGCTTGGAGGGACTAGCGGGGATTTTTGGGTACTTC.

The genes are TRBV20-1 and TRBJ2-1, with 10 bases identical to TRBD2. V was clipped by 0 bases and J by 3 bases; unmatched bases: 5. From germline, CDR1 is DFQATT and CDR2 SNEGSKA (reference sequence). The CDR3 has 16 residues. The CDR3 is CSARERTSGGYNEQFF. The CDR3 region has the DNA TGCAGTGCTAGAGAACGGACTAGCGGAGGCTACAATGAGCAGTTCTTC.

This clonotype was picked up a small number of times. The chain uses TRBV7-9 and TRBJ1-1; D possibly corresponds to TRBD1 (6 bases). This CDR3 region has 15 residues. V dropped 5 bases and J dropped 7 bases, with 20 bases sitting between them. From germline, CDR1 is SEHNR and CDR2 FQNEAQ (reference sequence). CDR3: CASSPGGHQMGEAFF. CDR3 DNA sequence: TGTGCCAGCAGCCCCGGGGGACATCAAATGGGTGAAGCTTTCTTT.

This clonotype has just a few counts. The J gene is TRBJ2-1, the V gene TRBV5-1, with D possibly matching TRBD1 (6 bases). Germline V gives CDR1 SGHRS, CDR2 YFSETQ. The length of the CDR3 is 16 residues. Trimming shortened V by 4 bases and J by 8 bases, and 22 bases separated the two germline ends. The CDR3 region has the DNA TGCGCCAGCAGCAGGGGCCGGGACATCGGTCCCCATGAGCAGTTCTTC. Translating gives CASSRGRDIGPHEQFF.

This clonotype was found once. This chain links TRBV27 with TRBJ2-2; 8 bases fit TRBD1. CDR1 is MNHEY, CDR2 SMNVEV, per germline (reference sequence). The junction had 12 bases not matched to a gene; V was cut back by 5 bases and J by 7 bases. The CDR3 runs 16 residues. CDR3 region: CASSPVDREKDGELFF. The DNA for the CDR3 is TGTGCCAGCAGTCCCGTGGACAGGGAGAAGGACGGGGAGCTGTTTTTT.